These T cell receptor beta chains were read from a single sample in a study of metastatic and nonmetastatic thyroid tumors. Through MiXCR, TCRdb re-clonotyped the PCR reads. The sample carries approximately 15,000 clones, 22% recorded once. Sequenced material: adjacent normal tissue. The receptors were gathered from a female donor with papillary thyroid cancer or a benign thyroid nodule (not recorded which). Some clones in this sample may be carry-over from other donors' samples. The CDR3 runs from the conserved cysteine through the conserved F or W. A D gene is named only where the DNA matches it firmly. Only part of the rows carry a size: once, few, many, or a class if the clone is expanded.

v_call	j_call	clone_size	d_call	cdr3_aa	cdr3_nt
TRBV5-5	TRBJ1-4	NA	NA	CASSFLTATNEKLFF	TGTGCCAGCAGCTTTTTGACAGCAACTAATGAAAAACTGTTTTTT
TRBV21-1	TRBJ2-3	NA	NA	CASSIGLAGLMGADTQYF	TGTGCCAGCAGCATCGGACTAGCGGGTTTAATGGGAGCGGATACGCAGTATTTT
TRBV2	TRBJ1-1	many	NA	CASSTRTVEGAFF	TGTGCCAGCAGCACAAGGACAGTCGAGGGGGCTTTCTTT
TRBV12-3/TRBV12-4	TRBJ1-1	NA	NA	CASSLGEGTEAFF	TGTGCCAGCAGTTTAGGTGAGGGTACTGAAGCTTTCTTT
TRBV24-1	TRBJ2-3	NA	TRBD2	CATTGTSVTDTQYF	TGTGCCACCACCGGGACTAGCGTGACAGATACGCAGTATTTT
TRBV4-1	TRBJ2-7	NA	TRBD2	CAGSQEGQREWNEQYF	TGCGCCGGCAGCCAAGAGGGGCAGCGGGAGTGGAACGAGCAGTACTTC
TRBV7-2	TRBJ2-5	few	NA	CATSGTPGETQYF	TGTGCCACCTCAGGGACTCCGGGAGAGACCCAGTACTTC
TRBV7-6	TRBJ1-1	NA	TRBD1	CASRQGANTEAFF	TGTGCCAGCAGACAGGGGGCGAACACTGAAGCTTTCTTT
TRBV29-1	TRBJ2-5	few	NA	CSGVLLAWETQYF	TGCAGCGGGGTCCTACTAGCTTGGGAGACCCAGTACTTC
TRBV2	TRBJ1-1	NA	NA	CASSLQPGLEAFF	TGTGCCAGCAGTCTTCAACCGGGCCTTGAAGCTTTCTTT
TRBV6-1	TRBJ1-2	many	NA	CAAQDMNYGYTF	TGTGCCGCCCAAGATATGAACTATGGCTACACCTTC
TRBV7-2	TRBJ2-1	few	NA	CASTRASRVDEQFF	TGTGCCAGCACCCGGGCTAGTCGGGTAGATGAGCAGTTCTTC
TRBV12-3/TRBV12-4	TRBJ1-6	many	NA	CASSPRDSPLHF	TGTGCCAGCAGTCCCCGGGATTCACCCCTCCACTTT
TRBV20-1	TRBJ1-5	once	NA	CSARGQGNNQPQHF	TGCAGTGCTAGAGGCCAGGGTAACAATCAGCCCCAGCATTTT
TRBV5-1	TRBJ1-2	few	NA	CASSLAGFGYTF	TGCGCCAGCAGCTTGGCAGGGTTCGGCTACACCTTC
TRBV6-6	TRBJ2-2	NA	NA	CASSYSRPAGELFF	TGTGCCAGCAGTTACTCTCGACCGGCCGGGGAGCTGTTTTTT
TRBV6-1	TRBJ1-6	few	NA	CASRRRQAGADSPLHF	TGTGCCAGCAGAAGAAGACAGGCCGGGGCGGATTCACCCCTCCACTTT
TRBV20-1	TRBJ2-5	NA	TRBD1	CSAVTADRGSETQYF	TGCAGTGCCGTTACCGCGGACAGGGGGTCCGAGACCCAGTACTTC
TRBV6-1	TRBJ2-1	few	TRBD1	CAIQMDRGQYEQFF	TGTGCCATCCAGATGGACAGGGGGCAATATGAGCAGTTCTTC
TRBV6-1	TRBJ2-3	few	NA	CASSDGSTDTQYF	TGTGCCAGCAGTGACGGGTCCACTGATACGCAGTATTTT
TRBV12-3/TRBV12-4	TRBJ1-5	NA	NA	CASSLSQPQHF	TGTGCCAGCAGTTTATCTCAGCCCCAGCATTTT
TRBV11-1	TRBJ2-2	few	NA	CASSHASRAGELFF	TGTGCCAGCAGCCATGCGTCCCGGGCCGGGGAGCTGTTTTTT
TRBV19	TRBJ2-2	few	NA	CASSIPGELFF	TGTGCCAGTAGTATTCCCGGGGAGCTGTTTTTT
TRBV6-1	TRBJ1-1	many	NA	CASLQGGDTEAFF	TGTGCCAGTTTACAGGGAGGAGATACTGAAGCTTTCTTT
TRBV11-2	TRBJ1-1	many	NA	CASTPMSSRTEAFF	TGTGCCAGCACCCCCATGTCCTCGAGGACTGAAGCTTTCTTT
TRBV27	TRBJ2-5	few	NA	CASSHPQETQYF	TGTGCCAGCAGTCACCCTCAAGAGACCCAGTACTTC